A single sample gave rise to the 17 T cell receptor beta chains below, sequenced in a study of control samples from healthy donors and cancer patients. Sequencing used immunoSEQ multiplex PCR; TCRdb keeps in-frame clones, though not all of them. This table has around 92,000 clones, 82% appearing once. Sequencing was performed on blood. The receptors stem from a man in his fifties or sixties in good health.

The V call is TRBV5-4, the J call TRBJ2-3; 7 bases fit TRBD1. The V gene's germline CDR1 is SGHNT and CDR2 YYREEE (reference sequence). The CDR3 is made up of 16 amino acids. V trimming: 1 base; J trimming: 8 bases; junction bases outside the gene matches: 13. The CDR3 sequence: CASSLPRTGLVATQYF. In DNA form, the CDR3 reads TGTGCCAGCAGCTTGCCTAGGACAGGTTTAGTTGCTACGCAGTATTTT.

The rearrangement joins TRBV7-8 to TRBJ2-3; D call uncertain. This CDR3 contains 13 residues. Trimming removed 3 bases from V and 3 bases from J, with 7 bases in between. Germline V gene lookup returns CDR1 SGHVS and CDR2 FQNEAQ. The CDR3 nucleotides are TGTGCCAGCAGCTTGGGTAGGACAGATACGCAGTATTTT. This codes for CASSLGRTDTQYF.

This chain joins TRBV27 and TRBJ1-1; D is unresolved. The germline V and J ends were trimmed by 5 bases and 1 base, with 11 bases remaining between them. CDR3 length: 14 residues. From germline, CDR1 is MNHEY and CDR2 SMNVEV (reference sequence). The CDR3 region has the DNA TGTGCCAGCAGTGCGCCGGGGAGGAACACTGAAGCTTTCTTT. It translates to CASSAPGRNTEAFF.

Of note for this clone: Different DNA sequences within this sample yield the same CDR3. This rearrangement joins TRBV6-4 to TRBJ2-6, with no clear D. V shed 2 bases and J shed 0 bases, with 5 bases lying between them. Germline CDR1 is MRHNA and CDR2 is SNTAGT. The CDR3 runs to 15 residues. The CDR3 loop reads CASSDLSSGANVLTF. CDR3 DNA: TGTGCCAGCAGTGACCTAAGCTCTGGGGCCAACGTCCTGACTTTC.

The chain carries TRBV6-2 or TRBV6-3 and TRBJ1-4, with 8 bases aligning to TRBD1. The CDR3 is made up of 17 amino acids. J was trimmed by 0 bases and V by 5 bases; bases with no gene match: 8. Germline CDR1 and CDR2: MNHEY and SVGEGT. CDR3 protein: CASSLLRTGSTNEKLFF. DNA of the CDR3: TGTGCCAGCAGTCTCCTCCGGACAGGGTCAACTAATGAAAAACTGTTTTTT.

The sample holds one count of this clone. The V and J genes are TRBV10-2 and TRBJ2-4, with TRBD2 matching over 13 bases. The CDR3 is made up of 16 amino acids. Germline values: CDR1 WSHSY, CDR2 SAAADI. V trimming: 8 bases; J trimming: 8 bases; junction bases outside the gene matches: 12. The CDR3 DNA sequence: TGCGCCAGCGGAGGATTGGGACTAGCGGGAATCGACATTCAGTACTTC. Its translation is CASGGLGLAGIDIQYF.

CDR3: CASSSDGYQENTEAFF. The CDR3 DNA sequence: TGCGCCAGCAGCTCCGATGGTTATCAGGAGAACACTGAAGCTTTCTTT. V is TRBV5-1 and J is TRBJ1-1; D ambiguous. Trimming cost V 3 bases and J 1 base, with 16 bases left between them. The CDR3 sequence is 16 residues long. The germline V gene has CDR1 SGHRS and CDR2 YFSETQ.

The chain links TRBV19 to TRBJ1-3; D is possibly TRBD1 (5 bases). The V end was cut by 5 bases, the J end by 0 bases, with 11 bases between. This CDR3 has 15 amino acids. Per the germline V gene, CDR1 is LNHDA and CDR2 is SQIVND (reference sequence). Written as DNA, the CDR3 is TGTGCCAGTAGTCAAGAGGGGAACTCTGGAAACACCATATATTTT. It encodes CASSQEGNSGNTIYF.

The rearrangement uses TRBV29-1 and TRBJ2-4, with 12 bases identical to TRBD2. The trim removed 7 bases at V and 0 bases at J, leaving 4 bases unmatched. Germline V CDR1 and CDR2: SQVTM, ANQGSEA. CDR3 length: 15 residues. DNA for the CDR3: TGCAGCGCTAGCGGGAGGGCCTCAGCCAAAAACATTCAGTACTTC. This codes for CSASGRASAKNIQYF.

The CDR3 region is CASSSSGESDTQYF. The DNA for the CDR3 is TGTGCCAGCTCATCTTCAGGGGAATCAGATACGCAGTATTTT. V gene TRBV18 combines with J gene TRBJ2-3, with D possibly matching TRBD1 (6 bases). The V and J ends lost 5 bases and 4 bases respectively, with 13 bases between them. Germline CDR1 and CDR2: KGHSH and LQKENI. The CDR3 covers 14 residues.

This rearrangement joins TRBV3-1 (or the pseudogene TRBV3-2) to TRBJ2-7; possibly TRBD1 or TRBD2 for D (5 bases each). Trimming shortened V by 4 bases and J by 7 bases, and 14 bases separated the two germline ends. Per germline, CDR1 LGHDT and CDR2 YNNKEL (reference sequence). The CDR3 covers 13 residues. The CDR3 region has the DNA TGTGCCAGCAGCCCCACCGGGACGAGGGAGCAGTACTTC. Amino acids: CASSPTGTREQYF.

This clone was counted only a few times. The rearrangement uses TRBV6-4 and TRBJ2-6, with D hard to call. Trimming removed 3 bases from V and 1 base from J, with 7 bases in between. The CDR3 runs 15 residues. CDR1 and CDR2 from the germline V gene are MRHNA and SNTAGT. For the CDR3, the DNA is TGTGCCAGCAGTGAAGACCCTTCTGGGGCCAACGTCCTGACTTTC. This sequence encodes CASSEDPSGANVLTF.

The chain recombines TRBV23-1 with TRBJ2-5; D is ambiguous. TRBV23-1 is an ORF, with its function uncertain. Trimming took 10 bases from V and 3 from J, leaving 15 bases between them. This CDR3 has 13 residues. The CDR3 nucleotides are TGCGCCACCAAGACACAAAAAAAAGAGACCCAGTACTTC. Translation gives CATKTQKKETQYF.

This chain uses TRBV6-1 with TRBJ2-7; TRBD1 might be the D (6 bases). V gave up 1 base and J gave up 7 bases, with 20 bases separating them. CDR1 is MNHNS and CDR2 is SASEGT in the germline V gene. This CDR3 is built from 16 residues. The chain's CDR3 is CASSEVLTGLKREQYF. The CDR3 bases are TGTGCCAGCAGTGAAGTGTTAACAGGGCTAAAGAGGGAGCAGTACTTC.

The chain combines TRBV28 with TRBJ2-4; tentative D call: TRBD2 (6 bases). CDR3 length: 15 amino acids. Trimming shortened V by 7 bases and J by 0 bases, and 13 bases separated the two germline ends. Germline CDR1 and CDR2: MDHEN and SYDVKM. The CDR3 here is CASTEGGAAKNIQYF. CDR3 in DNA: TGTGCCAGCACCGAGGGAGGAGCAGCCAAAAACATTCAGTACTTC.

This clone was detected once. This sequence joins TRBV6-5 and TRBJ1-5; weak D call: TRBD1 (6 bases). Germline V CDR1 and CDR2: MNHEY, SVGAGI. The CDR3 loop spans 15 amino acids. The V end lost 3 bases, the J end lost 2 bases, and 11 bases lay between the germline ends. The CDR3 DNA reads as TGTGCCAGCAGTTATTCAGGGGAGCGCAATCAGCCCCAGCATTTT. Residues: CASSYSGERNQPQHF.

The V call is TRBV7-9, the J call TRBJ1-2; 10 nucleotides align to TRBD1. This CDR3 comprises 13 residues. Unmatched junction bases numbered 6, after V lost 8 bases and J lost 6 bases. CDR1 and CDR2 from the germline V gene are SEHNR and FQNEAQ (reference sequence). This CDR3 is CASGTTGGHGYTF. The CDR3 DNA reads TGTGCCAGCGGAACGACAGGGGGCCATGGCTACACCTTC. Supplemented by reference TRBV7-9 and TRBJ1-2, the full variable domain reads DTGVSQNPRHKITKRGQNVTFRCDPISEHNRLYWYRQTLGQGPEFLTYFQNEAQLEKSRLLSDRFSAERPKGSFSTLEIQRTEQGDSAMYLCASGTTGGHGYTFGSGTRLTVV.